This T cell receptor (beta chain) was documented in a study of Ad26.COV2.S vaccination and SARS-CoV-2 variants. Regarding the study as a whole: Analytic work on TCR breadth and depth might have understated the full extent of total T cell responses. Participants given vaccine showed non-spike TCR breadth similar to that of placebo recipients.

Regarding treatment: over 15 received Ad26.COV2.S at low or high dose, single or two shots; about 5 received placebo; per-sample allocation not given. Collection of samples fell on day 63 after the first vaccine or placebo injection. What was given as vaccine was an Ad26 vector encoding Wuhan-strain SARS-CoV-2 spike. In the case of this clone: Its antigen remains unidentified.

Sequencing used immunoSEQ multiplex PCR; TCRdb keeps in-frame clones, though not all of them. The data show a few hundred thousand clones, approximately 89% seen once. The source material was peripheral blood, sampled in a trial of Ad26.COV2.S vaccine versus placebo. The receptor's source is a person aged 18 to 59 who received the Ad26.COV2.S COVID-19 vaccine or a placebo.

Here the CDR3 DNA reads TGTGCCAGTAAGAGAGGTCCTCCGCGAGCGAACACCGGGGAGCTGTTTTTT. It encodes CASKRGPPRANTGELFF. The V gene is TRBV19, the J gene TRBJ2-2; D gene ambiguous. The CDR3 consists of 17 residues. Germline-derived CDR1 and CDR2 are LNHDA and SQIVND (reference sequence). V lost 7 bases, J lost 0 bases, and 18 bases lay in between. Together with reference TRBV19 and TRBJ2-2, the CDR3 gives the full variable domain: DGGITQSPKYLFRKEGQNVTLSCEQNLNHDAMYWYRQDPGQGLRLIYYSQIVNDFQKGDIAEGYSVSREKKESFPLTVTSAQKNPTAFYLCASKRGPPRANTGELFFGEGSRLTVL.